The source of this T cell receptor beta chain is a study of cytomegalovirus exposure and HLA in healthy donors. Looking at the study overall: Per a later analysis, the roughly 690 first-cohort and 100 to 150 validation repertoires shared one platform.

Among the 110 or so subjects of the validation cohort, separate from the approximately 700-subject first cohort, were the donors. The table came from immunoSEQ multiplex PCR; TCRdb's copy has only in-frame clones and leaves some out. The profile shows 180,000 or so clones, 86% of them singletons. CDR3 length: 15 amino acids. V was pared by 5 bases and J by 2 bases, with 12 bases between. CDR1 is SGHTA, CDR2 FQGNSA, per germline. Findings of the study overall: Confirmation was obtained in vitro that three CMV-associated chains are specific for CMV antigens. Overall, about 160 TCR beta chains were annotated as cytomegalovirus-associated.

Notes on this clone: Its antigen is undetermined.

The chain couples TRBV7-2 to TRBJ1-4; D is unclear. The sequence came from a man aged 25 to 40 in good health and CMV-seropositive. Input material: PBMCs. CDR3 coding DNA: TGTGCCAGCAGCCCCTACTACACGACTAATGAAAAACTGTTTTTT. Its protein product is CASSPYYTTNEKLFF.